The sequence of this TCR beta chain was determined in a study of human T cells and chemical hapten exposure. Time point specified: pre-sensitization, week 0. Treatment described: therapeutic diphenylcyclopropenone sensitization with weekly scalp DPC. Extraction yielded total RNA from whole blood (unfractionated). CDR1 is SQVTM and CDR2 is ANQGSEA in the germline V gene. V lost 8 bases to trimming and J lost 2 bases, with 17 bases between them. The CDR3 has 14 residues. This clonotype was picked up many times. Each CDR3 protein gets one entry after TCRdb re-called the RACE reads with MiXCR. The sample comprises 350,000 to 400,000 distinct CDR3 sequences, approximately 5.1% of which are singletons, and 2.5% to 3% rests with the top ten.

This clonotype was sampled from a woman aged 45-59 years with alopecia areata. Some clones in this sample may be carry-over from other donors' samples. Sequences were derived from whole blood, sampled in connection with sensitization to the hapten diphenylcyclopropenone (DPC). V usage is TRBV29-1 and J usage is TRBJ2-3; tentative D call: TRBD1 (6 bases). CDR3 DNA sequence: TGCAGCCTCACCGGAGGACAGAACACAGATACGCAGTATTTT. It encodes CSLTGGQNTDTQYF.